These T cell receptor beta chains were read from a single sample in a study of blood T cell repertoires in COVID-19. The protocol was immunoSEQ multiplex PCR, while the TCRdb copy is restricted to in-frame clones and leaves out a portion. The profile covers about 58,000 clones, with over 65% appearing a single time and approximately 4.5% taken by the ten largest. Specimen: peripheral blood. The source is a man aged 35 to 55 with active COVID-19. CDR3s include the opening cysteine and the closing phenylalanine or tryptophan. The D gene is left open where the match is weak. Where a row states a size, it is once, few, many or the class of an expanded clone; other rows omit it.

CDR3nt,CDR3aa,v_gene,j_gene,d_gene,abundance
TGTGCCAGCAGACGCGGGAGGGGCAATGAGCAGTTCTTC,CASRRGRGNEQFF,TRBV5-4,TRBJ2-1,TRBD2,-
TGTGCCGCCAGGGCGGCTAGCGGGAACCGAAATGAGCAGTTCTTC,CAARAASGNRNEQFF,TRBV10-3,TRBJ2-1,TRBD2,-
TGTGCCAGCAGTTTGGCGGGGAAGGGCTACACCTTC,CASSLAGKGYTF,TRBV28,TRBJ1-2,-,-
TGTGCCAGCAGCCCCGACAGGGCCTATGGCTACACCTTC,CASSPDRAYGYTF,TRBV7-8,TRBJ1-2,TRBD1,-
TGTGCCAGCAGCTCCCCTTTGGGAGCGTCTAATGAAAAACTGTTTTTT,CASSSPLGASNEKLFF,TRBV7-8,TRBJ1-4,-,-
TGTGCCAGCAGCTTAAACGACAGGGGACGGGAAAACATTCAGTACTTC,CASSLNDRGRENIQYF,TRBV7-3,TRBJ2-4,TRBD1,-
TGTGCCAGCAGCTTAAAAGGGGTCTTTTCACCCCTCCACTTT,CASSLKGVFSPLHF,TRBV7-2,TRBJ1-6,-,-
TGTGCCAGCAGCTTACGGCGAGGGACAGTTGAAGCTTTCTTT,CASSLRRGTVEAFF,TRBV7-8,TRBJ1-1,TRBD1,-
TGTGCCTGGGGCGACAGGGGGCGGGGTACGCAGTATTTT,CAWGDRGRGTQYF,TRBV30,TRBJ2-3,TRBD1,-
TGTGCCAGCTCACCATCTATTGGCAGGGGGCCTATGAACACTGAAGCTTTCTTT,CASSPSIGRGPMNTEAFF,TRBV18,TRBJ1-1,TRBD1,-
TGCGCCAGCACCTCCCCCCCGAACTTTGCAACTAATGAAAAACTGTTTTTT,CASTSPPNFATNEKLFF,TRBV10-1,TRBJ1-4,-,-
TGTGCCAGCAGGACCGCGGACAGGATGTATGGCTACACCTTC,CASRTADRMYGYTF,TRBV28,TRBJ1-2,TRBD1,-
TGTGCCAGCAGTTACCTGGACAGGGTCAATGGCTACACCTTC,CASSYLDRVNGYTF,TRBV6-5,TRBJ1-2,TRBD1,once
TGCGCCAGCAGCTTGACAGGGAGCGAAAGGGAAGCTTTCTTT,CASSLTGSEREAFF,TRBV5-1,TRBJ1-1,-,-
TGTGCCAGTAGTATTTCAGCGGGTACGGAGCAGTTCTTC,CASSISAGTEQFF,TRBV19,TRBJ2-1,-,-
TGTGCCAGCAGTCTAGGACTCAGCGGGGATACGCAGTATTTT,CASSLGLSGDTQYF,TRBV6-2/TRBV6-3,TRBJ2-3,-,few
TGTGCTAGTGGCATCGGGACTGCTTCCTACAATGAGCAGTTCTTC,CASGIGTASYNEQFF,TRBV12-5,TRBJ2-1,-,-
TGTGCCAGCAGTGGGGCTGGAGGGGCTATAAACGATGGACCGTCTGTCGGCTACACCTTC,CASSGAGGAINDGPSVGYTF,TRBV2,TRBJ1-2,-,-
TGTGCCAGCGCCCCCCCCGGGACACCCCGAGGTCAGCCCCAGCATTTT,CASAPPGTPRGQPQHF,TRBV27,TRBJ1-5,-,-
TGTGCCAGCAGCTTGGACCAGGGGGCGGGACAGCCCCAGCATTTT,CASSLDQGAGQPQHF,TRBV5-5,TRBJ1-5,TRBD1,-
TGTGCCAGCAGCTTGCTCCCTGGGGCGTCCTACGAGCAGTACTTC,CASSLLPGASYEQYF,TRBV7-8,TRBJ2-7,-,-
TGTGCCAGCAGCACCGGGACAGGGACAGACGACGAGCAGTTCTTC,CASSTGTGTDDEQFF,TRBV5-8,TRBJ2-1,TRBD1,-
TGTGCCAGTAGCGAAAGGGGCATGAACACTGAAGCTTTCTTT,CASSERGMNTEAFF,TRBV19,TRBJ1-1,-,-
TGTGCCAGCAGCTTGAATCAGGGGCAAAACACTGAAGCTTTCTTT,CASSLNQGQNTEAFF,TRBV5-6,TRBJ1-1,-,-
TGCGCCAGCAGCTTGGCTACCGGGACTAGAACTACCTACGAGCAGTACTTC,CASSLATGTRTTYEQYF,TRBV5-1,TRBJ2-7,TRBD2,-
TGTGCCACATGGACTAGCGGGAGGGCCGAGCAGTACTTC,CATWTSGRAEQYF,TRBV6-5,TRBJ2-7,TRBD2,-
TGCGCCAGCAGTAAATCGGGACTTGTCTACAATGAGCAGTTCTTC,CASSKSGLVYNEQFF,TRBV10-1,TRBJ2-1,-,-
TGTGCCAGCAGTGGGACAGGGAGTAACTATGGCTACACCTTC,CASSGTGSNYGYTF,TRBV28,TRBJ1-2,TRBD1,-
TGTGCCAGTAGTATAGGCGGGCAGAACTCAGATACGCAGTATTTT,CASSIGGQNSDTQYF,TRBV19,TRBJ2-3,-,-
TGTGCCAGCATTGAGAGGCAGAACACTGAAGCTTTCTTT,CASIERQNTEAFF,TRBV28,TRBJ1-1,-,-
TGTGCCAGCAGCTTCGGGACAGGAGGTCTAGATACGCAGTATTTT,CASSFGTGGLDTQYF,TRBV7-7,TRBJ2-3,TRBD1,-
TGTGCCAGTAGTATCTCAACCCACGTCGTAAGCCATGGTCGGTATGGCTACACCTTC,CASSISTHVVSHGRYGYTF,TRBV19,TRBJ1-2,-,-
TGTGCCTTTCAAGCGGGAGGGGCAGATACGCAGTATTTT,CAFQAGGADTQYF,TRBV30,TRBJ2-3,TRBD2,-
TGTGCCAGCAGTTTACGATTAGCGGGAGGGGCCCCCTACAATGAGCAGTTCTTC,CASSLRLAGGAPYNEQFF,TRBV28,TRBJ2-1,TRBD2,few
TGTGCCAGCAGTTCGTTTACAGGGGACTTGGCCTCTGGAAACACCATATATTTT,CASSSFTGDLASGNTIYF,TRBV28,TRBJ1-3,TRBD1,-
TGTGCCAGCAGCGTCCAGGGTGGCCCCTACTATGGCTACACCTTC,CASSVQGGPYYGYTF,TRBV9,TRBJ1-2,-,few
TGTGCCAGTAGTAACTACAGGGGAACCGGGGAGCTGTTTTTT,CASSNYRGTGELFF,TRBV19,TRBJ2-2,TRBD1,-
TGTGCCACCAGTGATTTAGGAGTCGCAGGAGGTGAAAAACTGTTTTTT,CATSDLGVAGGEKLFF,TRBV24-1,TRBJ1-4,-,-